A single sample gave rise to the 6 T cell receptor beta chains below, sequenced in a study of cytomegalovirus exposure and HLA in healthy donors. The study ran its PCR with 60 Vbeta and 13 Jbeta primers. Libraries were prepared by immunoSEQ multiplex PCR; TCRdb keeps only in-frame clonotypes and omits some of them. The data show about 300,000 clones, with 86% seen just once and roughly 4% held by the top ten. Input material: PBMCs. The receptors originated from a man in his forties in good health and CMV-seropositive.

This chain connects TRBV4-3 to TRBJ2-2; 10 nucleotides line up with TRBD2. This CDR3 region has 20 residues. Germline V CDR1 and CDR2: LGHNA, YSLEER. Trimming at V came to 0 bases and at J to 0 bases, leaving 10 bases not matched to a gene. This chain's CDR3 is CASSQDSSASGSPNTGELFF. CDR3 DNA sequence: TGCGCCAGCAGCCAAGATAGTTCGGCTAGCGGGAGCCCGAACACCGGGGAGCTGTTTTTT.

The chain employs TRBV15 and TRBJ1-2; 8 bases line up with TRBD1. The CDR3 is 14 amino acids. Per germline, CDR1 LNHNV and CDR2 YYDKDF (reference sequence). J lost 6 bases, V lost 2 bases, and 5 bases had no gene match. CDR3 in amino acids: CATSRYGQGHGYTF. Here the CDR3 DNA reads TGTGCCACCAGCAGATATGGACAGGGCCATGGCTACACCTTC.

The chain couples TRBV7-2 to TRBJ2-1, with a weak D call TRBD1 (6 bases). Germline-derived CDR1 and CDR2 are SGHTA and FQGNSA. This CDR3 comprises 16 residues. V was shortened by 3 bases and J by 0 bases, with 12 bases between the two germline ends. In DNA, the CDR3 is TGTGCCAGCAGCTTCACAGGGACAAGCTCCTACAATGAGCAGTTCTTC. As protein: CASSFTGTSSYNEQFF.

This chain connects TRBV28 to TRBJ2-1, with a tentative D call TRBD2 (6 bases). Germline V gives CDR1 MDHEN, CDR2 SYDVKM. Trimming removed 2 bases at V and 8 bases at J, with 7 bases between. The CDR3 length is 12 residues. In DNA form, the CDR3 reads TGTGCCAGCAGTTTACCGGGGGATGAGCAGTTCTTC. Its translation: CASSLPGDEQFF.

The chain carries TRBV9 and TRBJ2-7; 7 bases are a match to TRBD1. CDR3 size: 16 residues. CDR1 is SGDLS and CDR2 is YYNGEE in the germline V gene. V shed 0 bases, J shed 2 bases, and the junction held 8 bases outside the gene matches. The CDR3 DNA reads TGTGCCAGCAGCGTAGCTGCGACAGGGCCAACCTACGAGCAGTACTTC. Translation gives CASSVAATGPTYEQYF.

V is TRBV28 and J is TRBJ2-5; possible D gene TRBD2, 5 bases. This CDR3 is 16 amino acids long. Germline CDR1 reads MDHEN; CDR2 reads SYDVKM. Trimming took 2 bases from V and 0 from J, leaving 13 bases between them. CDR3 sequence (DNA): TGTGCCAGCAGTTTAAGTCCAGCGGCCAACCAAGAGACCCAGTACTTC. Translated, it gives CASSLSPAANQETQYF.